What follows are 21 T cell receptor beta chains derived from one specimen sequenced in a study of early T cells in non-severe SARS-CoV-2 infection. Using its own MiXCR run on the 5' RACE reads, TCRdb lists one record per CDR3 protein. The table lists 70,000 to 90,000 distinct CDR3 sequences, 15% to 17% of them singletons. The sample consisted of whole blood. The receptor source for this set is an adult who was a healthcare worker with PCR-confirmed SARS-CoV-2 infection or an uninfected control (not recorded which).

The J gene is TRBJ2-7, the V gene TRBV4-3; D could derive from TRBD1 or TRBD2 (5 bases each). Germline assignment: CDR1 LGHNA and CDR2 YSLEER. CDR3 length: 13 residues. V gave up 0 bases and J gave up 4 bases, with 7 bases separating them. The CDR3 reads CASSQDGGYEQYF. The DNA of the CDR3 is TGCGCCAGCAGCCAAGATGGGGGTTACGAGCAGTACTTC.

This clonotype appeared a few times. The V call is TRBV2, the J call TRBJ2-6, with 12 positions matching TRBD1. V trimming: 6 bases; J trimming: 2 bases; junction bases outside the gene matches: 11. In germline, CDR1 is SNHLY, CDR2 FYNNEI. The CDR3 has 19 residues. The CDR3 nucleotides are TGTGCCAGCAGCGCGCGTATCGGGACAGGGGGCCCTGGGGCCAACGTCCTGACTTTC. Its protein product is CASSARIGTGGPGANVLTF.

In this sample, this clonotype turned up many times. The rearrangement uses TRBV29-1 and TRBJ1-4; D is ambiguous. The CDR3 totals 11 residues. Germline V gives CDR1 SQVTM, CDR2 ANQGSEA. V was pared by 2 bases and J by 11 bases, with 9 bases between. The CDR3 loop reads CSVEWRLKLFF. The CDR3, as DNA: TGCAGCGTTGAATGGAGATTGAAACTGTTTTTT.

The table lists this clonotype with a few counts. The chain joins TRBV6-1 to TRBJ1-5; 10 positions agree with TRBD1. V shed 8 bases, J shed 4 bases, and the junction held 8 bases outside the gene matches. This CDR3 comprises 15 residues. In germline, CDR1 is MNHNS, CDR2 SASEGT. CDR3 in DNA: TGTGCCAGCGTACCCTTGGGACAGGGGAATCAGCCCCAGCATTTT. Translating gives CASVPLGQGNQPQHF.

The chain uses TRBV6-5 and TRBJ2-7; possible D gene TRBD1, 6 bases. V shed 5 bases and J shed 5 bases, with 13 bases lying between them. The CDR3 is 13 residues long. Germline V lookup: CDR1 MNHEY, CDR2 SVGAGI. CDR3 nucleotide sequence: TGTGCCAGCAGTAGGATGGGGGCCCACGAGCAGTACTTC. Translation: CASSRMGAHEQYF.

CDR3 protein: CATLTSGRGSYNEQFF. CDR3 coding DNA: TGTGCCACTTTGACTAGCGGGAGGGGGTCCTACAATGAGCAGTTCTTC. The chain has TRBV2 and TRBJ2-1; 14 bases map to TRBD2. V lost 10 bases to trimming and J lost 1 base; unmatched junction nucleotides: 6. CDR1 is SNHLY, CDR2 FYNNEI, per germline. The CDR3 loop spans 16 amino acids.

In its sample, this clonotype was seen a few times. The chain has TRBV7-6 and TRBJ2-1; maybe TRBD1 (5 bases). Germline CDR1 is SGHVS and CDR2 is FNYEAQ. The CDR3 runs 12 residues. Trimming removed 5 bases at V and 7 bases at J, with 9 bases between. The CDR3 loop reads CASSTHRNEQFF. The CDR3 nucleotides are TGTGCCAGCAGCACTCACAGGAATGAGCAGTTCTTC.

This clonotype was seen many times. The rearrangement joins TRBV7-2 to TRBJ1-1; unclear D gene. The germline V gene encodes CDR1 SGHTA and CDR2 FQGNSA. Trimming shortened V by 3 bases and J by 0 bases, and 8 bases separated the two germline ends. This CDR3 spans 14 amino acids. This CDR3 is CASSFLRMNTEAFF. The CDR3 nucleotides are TGTGCCAGCAGCTTTCTACGTATGAACACTGAAGCTTTCTTT.

The chain recombines TRBV20-1 with TRBJ1-1; 9 bases align to TRBD1. The V and J ends lost 6 bases and 7 bases, in that order; junction bases with no gene match: 6. Germline lookup yields CDR1 DFQATT and CDR2 SNEGSKA (reference sequence). This CDR3 region has 12 residues. The CDR3 bases are TGCAGTGCCGCCGGGACAGGGCTTGAAGCTTTCTTT. This sequence encodes CSAAGTGLEAFF.

This clonotype was counted many times. This chain connects TRBV12-3 or TRBV12-4 to TRBJ1-1; possible D gene TRBD1, 5 bases. This CDR3 is built from 14 residues. V gave up 4 bases and J gave up 0 bases, with 9 bases separating them. The CDR3 loop is CASSSGTVNTEAFF. The CDR3 DNA follows: TGTGCCAGCAGTTCCGGGACGGTGAACACTGAAGCTTTCTTT.

This clonotype was observed a few times. The rearrangement uses TRBV6-1 and TRBJ2-3, with D perhaps matching TRBD1 or TRBD2 (7 bases each). Germline V gives CDR1 MNHNS, CDR2 SASEGT. This CDR3 spans 16 amino acids. The ends were cut back, 11 bases at V and 0 bases at J, with 21 bases in the middle. The CDR3 DNA reads TGTGCCGCTCCAGGGGGAACTAGCGTTAGCACAGATACGCAGTATTTT. Its translation is CAAPGGTSVSTDTQYF.

The chain has TRBV5-1 and TRBJ2-1, with TRBD2 matching 11 bases. This CDR3 is built from 16 residues. V lost 4 bases to trimming and J lost 6 bases; unmatched junction nucleotides: 9. CDR1 and CDR2 from the germline V gene are SGHRS and YFSETQ. CDR3 sequence (DNA): TGCGCCAGCAGCGCACGCACTAGCGGGGGAAGCAATGAGCAGTTCTTC. Protein sequence: CASSARTSGGSNEQFF.

This clonotype occurred a few times. The rearrangement links TRBV7-2 to TRBJ1-2; D is unclear. V was shortened by 4 bases and J by 6 bases, with 9 bases between the two germline ends. The CDR3 has 12 residues. CDR1 and CDR2 from the germline V gene are SGHTA and FQGNSA. The CDR3 nucleotides read TGTGCCAGCAGCTGGGTCCGGGATGGCTACACCTTC. Amino acid sequence: CASSWVRDGYTF.

The chain carries TRBV19 and TRBJ2-4; TRBD2 agrees at 9 bases. The CDR3 has 16 residues. CDR1 is LNHDA and CDR2 is SQIVND in the germline V gene (reference sequence). V dropped 1 base and J dropped 7; count of bases not matched to a gene: 8. For the CDR3, the DNA is TGTGCCAGTAGTATAGGGATTAGCGGGAGTATTAACATTCAGTACTTC. Translation gives CASSIGISGSINIQYF.

This clonotype was seen a few times. The V call is TRBV5-4, the J call TRBJ2-3, with D perhaps matching TRBD2 (6 bases). From germline, CDR1 is SGHNT and CDR2 YYREEE (reference sequence). Trimming shortened V by 4 bases and J by 0 bases, and 9 bases separated the two germline ends. This CDR3 has 14 residues. CDR3 DNA: TGTGCCAGCAGCGGAAGCGGGAGCACAGATACGCAGTATTTT. This translates into CASSGSGSTDTQYF.

V usage is TRBV20-1 and J usage is TRBJ1-1; D remains unclear. CDR1 is DFQATT and CDR2 is SNEGSKA in the germline V gene (reference sequence). Trimming stripped 0 bases from V and 0 bases from J, with 5 bases between. The CDR3 is 13 residues long. The chain's CDR3 is CSARDPMNTEAFF. CDR3 nucleotide sequence: TGCAGTGCTAGAGATCCGATGAACACTGAAGCTTTCTTT.

This clonotype has at least ten counts. The chain links TRBV7-9 to TRBJ2-5; TRBD1 matches 7 bases. This CDR3 has 11 amino acids. The trim removed 7 bases at V and 6 bases at J, leaving 2 bases unmatched. Germline CDR1 reads SEHNR; CDR2 reads FQNEAQ (reference sequence). Here the CDR3 DNA reads TGTGCCAGCACAGGGGGACAGACCCAGTACTTC. Its translation is CASTGGQTQYF.

V is TRBV7-6 and J is TRBJ2-1, with TRBD2 matching over 8 bases. This CDR3 is 13 amino acids long. V shed 6 bases and J 8 bases; nucleotides not matched to a gene: 6. Germline lookup yields CDR1 SGHVS and CDR2 FNYEAQ. The CDR3 bases are TGTGCCAGCAGTCGGCGGGAGGTAGATGAGCAGTTCTTC. Translating it yields CASSRREVDEQFF.

This clonotype has a count of ten or more. The rearrangement uses TRBV20-1 and TRBJ2-2; a weak D match, TRBD2 (6 bases). The V end was cut by 6 bases, the J end by 1 base, with 9 bases between. The CDR3 runs 13 residues. Germline lookup yields CDR1 DFQATT and CDR2 SNEGSKA (reference sequence). CDR3 sequence (DNA): TGCAGTGCCCGAGCGGGGAACACCGGGGAGCTGTTTTTT. Protein sequence: CSARAGNTGELFF.

This chain links TRBV29-1 with TRBJ2-7; D is uncertain. CDR3 length: 12 residues. Trimming took 4 bases from V and 1 from J, leaving 8 bases between them. Germline V CDR1 and CDR2: SQVTM, ANQGSEA. CDR3 in amino acids: CSVGTESYEQYF. The DNA of the CDR3 is TGCAGCGTTGGGACGGAGTCCTACGAGCAGTACTTC.

The rearrangement uses TRBV7-2 and TRBJ2-2; D possibly uses TRBD1 or TRBD2 (6 bases each). V gave up 7 bases and J gave up 3 bases, with 12 bases separating them. There are 14 residues in the CDR3. The germline V gene has CDR1 SGHTA and CDR2 FQGNSA. CDR3: CASTPGADTGELFF. CDR3 in DNA: TGTGCCAGCACTCCGGGGGCCGACACCGGGGAGCTGTTTTTT.